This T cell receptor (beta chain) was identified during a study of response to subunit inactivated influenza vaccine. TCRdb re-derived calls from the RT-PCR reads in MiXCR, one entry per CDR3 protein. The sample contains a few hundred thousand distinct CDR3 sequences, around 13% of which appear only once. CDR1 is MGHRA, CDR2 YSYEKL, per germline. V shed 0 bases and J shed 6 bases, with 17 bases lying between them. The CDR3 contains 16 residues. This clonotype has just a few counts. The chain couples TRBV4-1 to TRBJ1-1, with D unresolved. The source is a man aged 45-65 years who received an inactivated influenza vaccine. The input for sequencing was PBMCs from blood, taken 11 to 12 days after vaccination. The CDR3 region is CASSQDPAFKAAEAFF. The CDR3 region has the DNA TGCGCCAGCAGCCAAGATCCCGCGTTTAAAGCCGCTGAAGCTTTCTTT.